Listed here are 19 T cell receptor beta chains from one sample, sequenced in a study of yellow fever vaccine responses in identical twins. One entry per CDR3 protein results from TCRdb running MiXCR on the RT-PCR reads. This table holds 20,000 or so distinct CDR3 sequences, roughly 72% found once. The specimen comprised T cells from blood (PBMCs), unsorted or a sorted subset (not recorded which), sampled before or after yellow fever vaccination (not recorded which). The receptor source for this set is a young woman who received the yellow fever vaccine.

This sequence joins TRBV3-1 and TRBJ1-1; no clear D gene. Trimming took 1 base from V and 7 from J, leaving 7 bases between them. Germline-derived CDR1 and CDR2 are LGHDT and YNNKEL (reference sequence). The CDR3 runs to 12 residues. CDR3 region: CASSQAHLEAFF. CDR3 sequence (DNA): TGTGCCAGCAGCCAAGCTCACCTTGAAGCTTTCTTT.

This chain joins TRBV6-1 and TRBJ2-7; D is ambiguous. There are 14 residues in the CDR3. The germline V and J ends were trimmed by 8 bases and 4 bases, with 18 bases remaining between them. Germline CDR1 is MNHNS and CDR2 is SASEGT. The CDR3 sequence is CASGSRRLPYEQYF. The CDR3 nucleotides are TGTGCCAGCGGTAGCCGTCGGCTGCCGTACGAGCAGTACTTC.

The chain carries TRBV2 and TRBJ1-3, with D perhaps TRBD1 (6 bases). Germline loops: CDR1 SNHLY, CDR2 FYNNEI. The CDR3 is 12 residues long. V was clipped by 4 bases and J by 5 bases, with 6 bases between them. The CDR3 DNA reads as TGTGCCAGCAGTGGGGGGCGAAACACCATATATTTT. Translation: CASSGGRNTIYF.

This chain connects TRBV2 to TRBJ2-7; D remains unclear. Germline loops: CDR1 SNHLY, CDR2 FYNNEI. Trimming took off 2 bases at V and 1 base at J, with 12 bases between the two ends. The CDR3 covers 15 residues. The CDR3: CASSETEALSYEQYF. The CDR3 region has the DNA TGTGCCAGCAGTGAAACGGAAGCCCTTTCCTACGAGCAGTACTTC.

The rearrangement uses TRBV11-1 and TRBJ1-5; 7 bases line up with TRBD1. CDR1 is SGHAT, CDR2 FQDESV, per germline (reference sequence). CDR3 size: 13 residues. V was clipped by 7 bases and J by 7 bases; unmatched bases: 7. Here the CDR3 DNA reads TGTGCCAGCACCAGGACAGGTGGGCAGCCCCAGCATTTT. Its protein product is CASTRTGGQPQHF.

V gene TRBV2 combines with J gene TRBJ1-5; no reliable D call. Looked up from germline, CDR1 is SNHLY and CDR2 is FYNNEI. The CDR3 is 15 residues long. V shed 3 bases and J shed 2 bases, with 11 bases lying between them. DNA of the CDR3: TGTGCCAGCAGTGATCGGCAGCCGGGCAATCAGCCCCAGCATTTT. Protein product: CASSDRQPGNQPQHF. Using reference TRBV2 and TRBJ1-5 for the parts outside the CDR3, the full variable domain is EPEVTQTPSHQVTQMGQEVILRCVPISNHLYFYWYRQILGQKVEFLVSFYNNEISEKSEIFDDQFSVERPDGSNFTLKIRSTKLEDSAMYFCASSDRQPGNQPQHFGDGTRLSIL.

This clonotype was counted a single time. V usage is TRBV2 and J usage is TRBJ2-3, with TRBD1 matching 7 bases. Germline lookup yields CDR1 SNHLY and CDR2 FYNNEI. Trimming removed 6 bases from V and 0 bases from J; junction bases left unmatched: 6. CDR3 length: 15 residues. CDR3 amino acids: CASRRGQASTDTQYF. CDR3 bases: TGTGCCAGCAGGCGCGGACAGGCTAGCACAGATACGCAGTATTTT. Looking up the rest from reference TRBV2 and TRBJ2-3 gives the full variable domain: EPEVTQTPSHQVTQMGQEVILRCVPISNHLYFYWYRQILGQKVEFLVSFYNNEISEKSEIFDDQFSVERPDGSNFTLKIRSTKLEDSAMYFCASRRGQASTDTQYFGPGTRLTVL.

The CDR3 loop reads CASSLRFREKLFF. CDR3 nucleotides: TGTGCCAGCAGCTTGAGGTTTAGGGAAAAACTGTTTTTT. The chain uses TRBV7-2 and TRBJ1-4; D is unresolved. Trimming stripped 3 bases from V and 8 bases from J, with 10 bases between. CDR3 size: 13 residues. Germline CDR1 and CDR2: SGHTA and FQGNSA.

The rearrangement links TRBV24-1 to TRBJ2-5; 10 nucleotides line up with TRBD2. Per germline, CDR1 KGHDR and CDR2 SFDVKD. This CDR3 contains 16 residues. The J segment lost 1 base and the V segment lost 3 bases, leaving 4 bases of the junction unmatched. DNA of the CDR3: TGTGCCACCAGTGATCCTAGCGGGAGTGCCCAAGAGACCCAGTACTTC. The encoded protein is CATSDPSGSAQETQYF.

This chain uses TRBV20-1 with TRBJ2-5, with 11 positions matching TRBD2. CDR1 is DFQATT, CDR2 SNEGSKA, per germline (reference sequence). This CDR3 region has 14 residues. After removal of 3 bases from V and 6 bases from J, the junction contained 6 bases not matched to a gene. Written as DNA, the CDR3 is TGCAGTGCTAGGCTAGGGACTAGCGGCAAGACCCAGTACTTC. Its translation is CSARLGTSGKTQYF.

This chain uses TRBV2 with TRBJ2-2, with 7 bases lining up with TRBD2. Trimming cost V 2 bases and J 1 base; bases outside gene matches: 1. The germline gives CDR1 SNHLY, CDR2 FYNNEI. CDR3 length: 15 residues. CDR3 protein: CASSEQRGNTGELFF. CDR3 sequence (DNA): TGTGCCAGCAGTGAACAGCGGGGGAACACCGGGGAGCTGTTTTTT.

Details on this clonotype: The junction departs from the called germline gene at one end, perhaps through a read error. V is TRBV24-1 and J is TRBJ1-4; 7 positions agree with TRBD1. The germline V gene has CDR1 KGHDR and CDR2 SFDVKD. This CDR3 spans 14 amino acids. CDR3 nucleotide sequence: TGTGCCACCAGCCACAGGGGAGAGAATGAAAACCTGTTTTTT. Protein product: CATSHRGENENLFF.

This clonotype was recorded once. As DNA, the CDR3 is TGCAGCGTTGGCCAGGCCAATCAGCCCCAGCATTTT. Encoded protein: CSVGQANQPQHF. V is TRBV29-1 and J is TRBJ1-5; no clear D gene. The germline V and J ends were trimmed by 4 bases and 3 bases, with 7 bases remaining between them. Per the germline V gene, CDR1 is SQVTM and CDR2 is ANQGSEA. The CDR3 is 12 amino acids.

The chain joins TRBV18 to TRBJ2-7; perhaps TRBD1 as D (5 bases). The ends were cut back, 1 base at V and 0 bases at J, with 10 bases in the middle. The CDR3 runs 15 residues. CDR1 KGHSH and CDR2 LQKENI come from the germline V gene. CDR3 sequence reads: CASSPLADNSYEQYF. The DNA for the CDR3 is TGTGCCAGCTCACCACTGGCGGACAACTCCTACGAGCAGTACTTC.

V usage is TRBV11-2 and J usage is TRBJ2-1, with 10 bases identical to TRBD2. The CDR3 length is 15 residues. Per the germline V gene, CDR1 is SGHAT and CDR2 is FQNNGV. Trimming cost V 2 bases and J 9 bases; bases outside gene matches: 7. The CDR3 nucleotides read TGTGCCAGCAGCTTATCTAGCGGGAGCCGCGGTGAGCAGTTCTTC. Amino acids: CASSLSSGSRGEQFF.

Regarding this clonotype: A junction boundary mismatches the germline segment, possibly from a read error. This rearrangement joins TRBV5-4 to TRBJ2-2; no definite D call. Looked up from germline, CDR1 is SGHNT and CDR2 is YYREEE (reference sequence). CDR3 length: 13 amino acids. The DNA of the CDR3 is TGTGCCAGCAGCTTGGGGAACAACGGGGAGCTGTTTTTT. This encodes CASSLGNNGELFF.

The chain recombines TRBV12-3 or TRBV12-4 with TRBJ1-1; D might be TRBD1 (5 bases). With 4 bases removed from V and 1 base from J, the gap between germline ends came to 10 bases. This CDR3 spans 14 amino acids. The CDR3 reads CASSSGPQNTEAFF. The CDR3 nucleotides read TGTGCCAGCAGTTCGGGACCCCAGAACACTGAAGCTTTCTTT.

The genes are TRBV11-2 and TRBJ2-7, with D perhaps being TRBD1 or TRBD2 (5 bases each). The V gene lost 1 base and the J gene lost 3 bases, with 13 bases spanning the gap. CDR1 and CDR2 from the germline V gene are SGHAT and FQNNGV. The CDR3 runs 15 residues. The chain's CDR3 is CASSLGLGVHYEQYV. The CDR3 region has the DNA TGTGCCAGCAGCTTAGGCCTGGGGGTCCACTACGAGCAGTACGTC.

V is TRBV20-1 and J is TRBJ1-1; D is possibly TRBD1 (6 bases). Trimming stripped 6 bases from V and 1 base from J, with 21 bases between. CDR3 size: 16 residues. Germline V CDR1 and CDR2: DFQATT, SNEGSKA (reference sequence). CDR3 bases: TGCAGTGCCCCGGCGGGAGGACAGCGGTCGAACACTGAAGCTTTCTTT. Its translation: CSAPAGGQRSNTEAFF.